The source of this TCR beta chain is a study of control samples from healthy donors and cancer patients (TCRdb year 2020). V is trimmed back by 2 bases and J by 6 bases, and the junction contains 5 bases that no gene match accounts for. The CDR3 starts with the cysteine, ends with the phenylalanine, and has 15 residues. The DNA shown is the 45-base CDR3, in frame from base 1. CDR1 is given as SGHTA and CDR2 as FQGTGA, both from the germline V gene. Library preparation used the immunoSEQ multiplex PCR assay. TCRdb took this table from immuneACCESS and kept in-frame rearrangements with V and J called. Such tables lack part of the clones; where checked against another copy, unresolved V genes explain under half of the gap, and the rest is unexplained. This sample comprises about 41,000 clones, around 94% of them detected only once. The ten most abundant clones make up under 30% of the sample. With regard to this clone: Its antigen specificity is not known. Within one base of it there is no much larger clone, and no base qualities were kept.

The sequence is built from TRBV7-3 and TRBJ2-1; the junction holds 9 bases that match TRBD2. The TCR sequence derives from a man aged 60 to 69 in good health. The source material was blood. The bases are TGTGCCAGCAGCTTATTTAGCGGGAGAGGCAATGAGCAGTTCTTC. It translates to CASSLFSGRGNEQFF.